This passage covers 22 T cell receptor beta chains from one sample sequenced in a study of T cells in Graves' hyperthyroidism and ophthalmopathy. RNA transcripts yielded amplified TCR beta CDR3 regions. A set of HTBI primers served as the primers for a first-round RT-PCR of the TCR CDR3. One entry per CDR3 protein, called by TCRdb with MiXCR from the multiplex PCR reads. The sample shows about 380,000 distinct CDR3 sequences, approximately 13% of them seen only once. Sequenced sample: blood. The receptors were gathered from a man aged 25 to 40 with Graves' hyperthyroidism that later progressed to Graves' ophthalmopathy.

This clonotype was detected ten times or more. This chain links TRBV7-8 with TRBJ1-2; D ambiguous. This CDR3 contains 14 residues. Trimming took off 2 bases at V and 4 bases at J, with 11 bases between the two ends. Looked up from germline, CDR1 is SGHVS and CDR2 is FQNEAQ. The CDR3 sequence is CASSLLRDTYGYTF. CDR3 nucleotides: TGTGCCAGCAGCTTACTAAGGGATACCTATGGCTACACCTTC.

The chain is built from TRBV4-1 and TRBJ2-1, with D perhaps being TRBD1 or TRBD2 (5 bases each). Looked up from germline, CDR1 is MGHRA and CDR2 is YSYEKL. The V and J ends lost 0 bases and 9 bases respectively, with 15 bases between them. CDR3 length: 15 amino acids. In DNA, the CDR3 is TGCGCCAGCAGCCAAGATATCTCGGGGCGGAGTGAGCAGTTCTTC. Its protein is CASSQDISGRSEQFF.

In its sample, this clonotype was seen many times. The chain links TRBV2 to TRBJ1-1; D is unresolved. Trimming cost V 2 bases and J 4 bases, with 5 bases left between them. The CDR3 is 12 amino acids. Germline CDR1 is SNHLY and CDR2 is FYNNEI. The CDR3 DNA reads TGTGCCAGCAGTGAATGGGGCACTGAAGCTTTCTTT. It specifies CASSEWGTEAFF.

This sequence joins TRBV5-1 and TRBJ1-6; D remains unclear. V was clipped by 4 bases and J by 1 base, with 12 bases between them. The CDR3 length is 16 residues. The V gene's germline CDR1 is SGHRS and CDR2 YFSETQ. CDR3 protein: CASSGGEGSYNSPLHF. The DNA of the CDR3 is TGCGCCAGCAGCGGTGGGGAAGGGTCCTATAATTCACCCCTCCACTTT.

This clonotype was seen ten or more times. This chain links TRBV11-3 with TRBJ2-7, with D possibly being TRBD1 or TRBD2 (5 bases each). V was cut by 2 bases and J by 4 bases, with 18 bases left in between. Germline lookup yields CDR1 SGHNT and CDR2 YENEEA. The CDR3 consists of 16 residues. CDR3 in amino acids: CASSLSGRGGKYEQYF. The CDR3 DNA reads as TGTGCCAGCAGCTTATCGGGACGGGGCGGAAAATACGAGCAGTACTTC.

The table lists this clonotype with a few counts. V usage is TRBV4-1 and J usage is TRBJ2-3; D remains ambiguous. This CDR3 has 13 amino acids. Trimming shortened V by 3 bases and J by 6 bases, and 10 bases separated the two germline ends. Germline lookup yields CDR1 MGHRA and CDR2 YSYEKL. The CDR3 is CASSHVSADTQYF. The CDR3 bases are TGCGCCAGCAGCCATGTTTCGGCGGATACGCAGTATTTT.

This clonotype was observed a few times. The V and J genes are TRBV18 and TRBJ1-6; 9 bases align to TRBD1. CDR1 is KGHSH and CDR2 is LQKENI in the germline V gene. Germline trimming cut 4 bases from V and 7 bases from J; bases unmatched to any gene: 5. CDR3 size: 15 residues. In DNA form, the CDR3 reads TGTGCCAGCTCACTGGACAGGGGACTCAATTCACCCCTCCACTTT. Translating gives CASSLDRGLNSPLHF.

The V call is TRBV6-2 or TRBV6-3, the J call TRBJ1-2, with a weak D call TRBD1 (5 bases). From germline, CDR1 is MNHEY and CDR2 SVGEGT. The CDR3 is 13 amino acids. Trimming stripped 7 bases from V and 5 bases from J, with 14 bases between. DNA for the CDR3: TGTGCCAGCACCTCCGGGGGGACTTATGGCTACACCTTC. It encodes CASTSGGTYGYTF.

The gene calls are TRBV24-1 and TRBJ2-6; D gene uncertain. Trimming shortened V by 3 bases and J by 3 bases, and 11 bases separated the two germline ends. This CDR3 comprises 16 residues. Germline CDR1 is KGHDR and CDR2 is SFDVKD. The DNA of the CDR3 is TGTGCCACCAGTGATACCGCATTAGGTGGGGCCAACGTCCTGACTTTC. Translation: CATSDTALGGANVLTF.

The genes are TRBV27 and TRBJ1-2, with TRBD1 matching 7 bases. Germline V gives CDR1 MNHEY, CDR2 SMNVEV (reference sequence). V shed 4 bases, J shed 7 bases, and the junction held 15 bases outside the gene matches. This CDR3 is built from 16 residues. CDR3 loop: CASSSTGSPMPAGYTF. In DNA, the CDR3 is TGTGCCAGCAGTTCGACAGGGTCCCCGATGCCAGCTGGCTACACCTTC.

The J gene is TRBJ2-1, the V gene TRBV5-6; 9 bases align to TRBD2. There are 16 residues in the CDR3. Germline CDR1 and CDR2: SGHDT and YYEEEE. Trimming cost V 0 bases and J 6 bases; bases outside gene matches: 7. The CDR3 bases are TGTGCCAGCAGCTTGGCGGCTAGCGGGACTACCAATGAGCAGTTCTTC. It specifies CASSLAASGTTNEQFF.

This clonotype was seen ten or more times. The chain has TRBV9 and TRBJ1-2, with 9 positions matching TRBD1. V gave up 4 bases and J gave up 3 bases; unmatched junction bases: 7. The germline CDR1 and CDR2 sequences are SGDLS and YYNGEE. This CDR3 has 15 residues. CDR3 nucleotide sequence: TGTGCCAGCAGCATGGGGACAGGGCGACACTATGGCTACACCTTC. This sequence encodes CASSMGTGRHYGYTF.

The chain links TRBV2 to TRBJ2-1, with D possibly TRBD1 on 6 matching bases. CDR3 length: 14 amino acids. Trimming stripped 6 bases from V and 4 bases from J, with 13 bases between. Germline assignment: CDR1 SNHLY and CDR2 FYNNEI. As DNA, the CDR3 is TGTGCCAGCAGCCCGGTACAGGGTTACAATGAGCAGTTCTTC. As protein: CASSPVQGYNEQFF. Supplemented by reference TRBV2 and TRBJ2-1, the full variable domain reads EPEVTQTPSHQVTQMGQEVILRCVPISNHLYFYWYRQILGQKVEFLVSFYNNEISEKSEIFDDQFSVERPDGSNFTLKIRSTKLEDSAMYFCASSPVQGYNEQFFGPGTRLTVL.

The chain recombines TRBV6-5 with TRBJ2-1; possibly TRBD1 or TRBD2 for D (5 bases each). The CDR3 runs to 13 residues. The germline gives CDR1 MNHEY, CDR2 SVGAGI. The germline V and J ends were trimmed by 2 bases and 9 bases, with 11 bases remaining between them. Here the CDR3 reads CASSYARGGEQFF. Written as DNA, the CDR3 is TGTGCCAGCAGTTACGCCCGGGGCGGTGAGCAGTTCTTC.

The table lists this clonotype with many counts. V is TRBV12-3 or TRBV12-4 and J is TRBJ1-5; D ambiguous. Between the trimmed V and J ends, which lost 3 bases and 6 bases, there was a span of 6 bases. The CDR3 is 12 amino acids. The CDR3 DNA reads as TGTGCCAGCAGTTTCTTCGCTCAGCCCCAGCATTTT. It translates to CASSFFAQPQHF.

This clonotype came up many times. J is TRBJ2-3 and V is TRBV7-9; D is unclear. CDR1 and CDR2 from the germline V gene are SEHNR and FQNEAQ (reference sequence). Between the trimmed V and J ends, which lost 0 bases and 0 bases, there was a span of 7 bases. The CDR3 contains 15 residues. The CDR3 loop is CASSLALSSTDTQYF. In DNA form, the CDR3 reads TGTGCCAGCAGCTTAGCTCTTTCTAGCACAGATACGCAGTATTTT. The full variable domain, in which reference TRBV7-9 and TRBJ2-3 provide the parts outside the CDR3, is DTGVSQNPRHKITKRGQNVTFRCDPISEHNRLYWYRQTLGQGPEFLTYFQNEAQLEKSRLLSDRFSAERPKGSFSTLEIQRTEQGDSAMYLCASSLALSSTDTQYFGPGTRLTVL.

Ten or more counts support this clonotype. The chain couples TRBV12-3 or TRBV12-4 to TRBJ2-2; possibly TRBD1 for D (5 bases). CDR3 length equals 16 residues. V was clipped by 2 bases and J by 5 bases, with 15 bases between them. The CDR3 DNA is TGTGCCAGCAGTTTATTGGCGGCAGGGCGGACCGGGGAGCTGTTTTTT. Its protein is CASSLLAAGRTGELFF.

This clonotype has ten or more counts. The chain carries TRBV28 and TRBJ1-5, with unresolved D. Trimming took off 8 bases at V and 2 bases at J, with 4 bases between the two ends. The CDR3 has 11 amino acids. From germline, CDR1 is MDHEN and CDR2 SYDVKM. The CDR3 region has the DNA TGTGCCAGCGGTCGCAATCAGCCCCAGCATTTT. This gives the protein CASGRNQPQHF.

This sequence joins TRBV6-6 and TRBJ2-7, with D possibly matching TRBD2 (6 bases). V was pared by 0 bases and J by 12 bases, with 12 bases between. This CDR3 comprises 12 residues. Looked up from germline, CDR1 is MNHNY and CDR2 is SVGAGI (reference sequence). In DNA, the CDR3 is TGTGCCAGCAGTTACTCGGGGGGTAGAACGTACTTC. It translates to CASSYSGGRTYF.

Ten or more counts support this clonotype. The rearrangement uses TRBV27 and TRBJ2-5; no reliable D call. This CDR3 comprises 17 residues. The ends were cut back, 2 bases at V and 0 bases at J, with 16 bases in the middle. The germline gives CDR1 MNHEY, CDR2 SMNVEV (reference sequence). The CDR3 reads CASSLGYNTEYQETQYF. The CDR3 DNA reads as TGTGCCAGCAGTTTAGGATATAACACGGAGTACCAAGAGACCCAGTACTTC.

V usage is TRBV6-9 and J usage is TRBJ2-1, with TRBD1 as a possible D gene (6 bases). The V end lost 3 bases, the J end lost 4 bases, and 10 bases lay between the germline ends. Germline V gene lookup returns CDR1 MNHGY and CDR2 SVAAGI. The CDR3 sequence is 14 residues long. For the CDR3, the DNA is TGTGCCAGCAGTTACTTACAGGGTTACAATGAGCAGTTCTTC. It specifies CASSYLQGYNEQFF.

There are many counts of this clonotype. The chain is built from TRBV30 and TRBJ2-5; no clear D gene. Trimming stripped 0 bases from V and 1 base from J, with 6 bases between. Germline CDR1 and CDR2: GTSNPN and SVGIG (reference sequence). This CDR3 comprises 13 residues. The CDR3 nucleotides read TGTGCCTGGAGTGTAGGCGTCCAAGAGACCCAGTACTTC. Translated: CAWSVGVQETQYF.